This passage covers 19 T cell receptor beta chains from one sample sequenced in a study of blood T cells in healthy people across ages (dated by TCRdb to the mid-2010s). Library preparation employed 5' RACE. Instrument on record: Illumina HiSeq 2500. A second 7 to 11 cycle PCR used a sample-barcoded 5' primer and a J-beta primer mix. Through fastp at Q25 and MiXCR, TCRdb rebuilt clones from the public reads, retaining in-frame beta chains. One record per CDR3 amino acid sequence lists the most common genes and DNA. The sample data list 780,000 or so distinct CDR3 sequences, and about 48% of these were observed just once. The biggest ten clones account for roughly two fifths of the sample. Sequencing was done on a sample of blood. These receptors were obtained from an elderly man in good health.

There are a few counts of this clonotype. The chain combines TRBV5-1 with TRBJ2-1, with 8 bases that match TRBD1. The germline V gene has CDR1 SGHRS and CDR2 YFSETQ. The V gene end was trimmed by 4 bases and the J gene end by 7 bases; junction bases not matched to a gene: 10. CDR3 length equals 15 residues. The CDR3 here is CASSGTGGRGNEQFF. The CDR3 bases are TGCGCCAGCAGCGGAACAGGGGGGCGAGGGAATGAGCAGTTCTTC.

This clonotype was seen more than once but under ten times. The CDR3 DNA sequence: TGTGCCAGCAGCCAAGATCAAGGCAGGTTCTCCTCTAACTATGGCTACACCTTC. It yields the protein CASSQDQGRFSSNYGYTF. The chain uses TRBV3-1 and TRBJ1-2; D ambiguous. The germline V gene encodes CDR1 LGHDT and CDR2 YNNKEL (reference sequence). CDR3 length equals 18 residues. The ends were cut back, 0 bases at V and 0 bases at J, with 17 bases in the middle.

This chain connects TRBV7-2 to TRBJ2-7; the match to TRBD2 covers 8 bases. CDR1 is SGHTA, CDR2 FQGNSA, per germline. The CDR3 is 18 residues long. The V gene end was trimmed by 5 bases and the J gene end by 2 bases; junction bases not matched to a gene: 17. CDR3 sequence reads: CASSIERHSGSYAYEQYF. CDR3 nucleotides: TGTGCCAGCAGCATAGAGAGACACAGCGGGAGTTATGCCTACGAGCAGTACTTC.

The chain has TRBV27 and TRBJ2-7; D ambiguous. Trimming left V 0 bases short and J 0 bases short, with 12 bases between. Germline loops: CDR1 MNHEY, CDR2 SMNVEV (reference sequence). This CDR3 contains 16 residues. The DNA for the CDR3 is TGTGCCAGCAGTTTATCGGCGCGGCTAAGCTCCTACGAGCAGTACTTC. This codes for CASSLSARLSSYEQYF.

This clonotype has just one count. The chain links TRBV18 to TRBJ1-1; possible D gene TRBD1, 6 bases. V was clipped by 5 bases and J by 0 bases, with 16 bases between them. The CDR3 totals 16 residues. Germline CDR1 reads KGHSH; CDR2 reads LQKENI. Written as DNA, the CDR3 is TGTGCCAGCTCATCGGGGACGGGGGACATGAACACTGAAGCTTTCTTT. This sequence encodes CASSSGTGDMNTEAFF. The full variable domain, its missing parts supplied by reference TRBV18 and TRBJ1-1, is NAGVMQNPRHLVRRRGQEARLRCSPMKGHSHVYWYRQLPEEGLKFMVYLQKENIIDESGMPKERFSAEFPKEGPSILRIQQVVRGDSAAYFCASSSGTGDMNTEAFFGQGTRLTVV.

This clonotype was counted a few times. This chain joins TRBV7-2 and TRBJ2-1; tentatively, D is TRBD2 (6 bases). V shed 0 bases and J shed 2 bases, with 20 bases lying between them. The germline V gene has CDR1 SGHTA and CDR2 FQGNSA. The CDR3 is made up of 19 amino acids. The CDR3 DNA follows: TGTGCCAGCAGCTTAGCCATAGCGGAGTGGGTTAGCGCCTACAATGAGCAGTTCTTC. Translating it yields CASSLAIAEWVSAYNEQFF.

This rearrangement joins TRBV6-6 to TRBJ2-7; the match to TRBD2 covers 8 bases. Germline lookup yields CDR1 MNHNY and CDR2 SVGAGI (reference sequence). V was clipped by 5 bases and J by 2 bases; unmatched bases: 5. The CDR3 covers 14 residues. This CDR3 is CASSGPGLAYEQYF. CDR3 DNA sequence: TGTGCCAGCAGTGGACCGGGACTAGCCTACGAGCAGTACTTC.

The V and J genes are TRBV12-3 or TRBV12-4 and TRBJ2-5, with TRBD2 matching 8 bases. The CDR3 has 14 residues. J gave up 5 bases and V 7 bases, and 9 bases lay outside the gene matches. CDR3 bases: TGTGCCAGCACCCTCGGGAGGGGCGACGAGACCCAGTACTTC. Protein product: CASTLGRGDETQYF.

This clonotype was counted only a few times. V is TRBV29-1 and J is TRBJ2-7; the match to TRBD2 covers 10 bases. The CDR3 spans 14 residues. Germline trimming cut 4 bases from V and 5 bases from J; bases unmatched to any gene: 8. In germline, CDR1 is SQVTM, CDR2 ANQGSEA. For the CDR3, the DNA is TGCAGCGTTGCTGTAGCGGGAGGACCCAACGAGCAGTACTTC. It is translated as CSVAVAGGPNEQYF.

This chain connects TRBV12-3 or TRBV12-4 to TRBJ2-4; tentatively, D is TRBD1 (5 bases). Deletions cut 0 bases from V and 13 bases from J, with 16 bases between. CDR3 length equals 14 residues. In DNA, the CDR3 is TGTGCCAGCAGTTTAGCAGGGGTCATCAATGAGCAGTACTTC. It is translated as CASSLAGVINEQYF.

The V call is TRBV9, the J call TRBJ2-2, with 10 bases aligning to TRBD2. CDR3 length equals 15 residues. J was trimmed by 6 bases and V by 0 bases; bases with no gene match: 2. Germline assignment: CDR1 SGDLS and CDR2 YYNGEE. This CDR3 reads CASSVASGGAGELFF. Here the CDR3 DNA reads TGTGCCAGCAGCGTAGCAAGCGGGGGGGCCGGGGAGCTGTTTTTT.

The gene calls are TRBV28 and TRBJ1-1; TRBD1 aligns across 7 bases. Unmatched junction bases numbered 9, after V lost 7 bases and J lost 4 bases. The CDR3 is 14 residues long. The V gene's germline CDR1 is MDHEN and CDR2 SYDVKM. In DNA, the CDR3 is TGTGCCAGCACCACGGACAGGCCAACCACTGAAGCTTTCTTT. Translation: CASTTDRPTTEAFF.

The CDR3 reads CASSRNSGRYSAYNEQYF. The CDR3 DNA reads TGTGCCAGCAGCCGTAATAGCGGGAGGTACTCTGCCTACAATGAGCAGTACTTC. The chain combines TRBV27 with TRBJ2-7; 10 nucleotides line up with TRBD2. Germline trimming cut 6 bases from V and 7 bases from J; bases unmatched to any gene: 21. The CDR3 totals 18 residues. The germline CDR1 and CDR2 sequences are MNHEY and SMNVEV (reference sequence).

V and J are TRBV27 and TRBJ1-5; the D is unclear. Germline V lookup: CDR1 MNHEY, CDR2 SMNVEV (reference sequence). V lost 1 base, J lost 1 base, and 5 bases lay in between. The CDR3 consists of 14 residues. CDR3 sequence: CASSLLWSNQPQHF. Written as DNA, the CDR3 is TGTGCCAGCAGTTTATTGTGGAGCAATCAGCCCCAGCATTTT.

This clonotype appeared a few times. This chain links TRBV29-1 with TRBJ1-2; TRBD1 matches at 7 bases. The CDR3 covers 14 residues. After removal of 6 bases from V and 7 bases from J, the junction contained 14 bases not matched to a gene. CDR1 and CDR2 (germline): SQVTM, ANQGSEA. The CDR3 region is CSVLGMTTGIGYTF. The CDR3 nucleotides are TGCAGCGTCCTAGGAATGACGACAGGGATTGGCTACACCTTC. The whole variable domain, filled in from reference TRBV29-1 and TRBJ1-2, reads SAVISQKPSRDICQRGTSLTIQCQVDSQVTMMFWYRQQPGQSLTLIATANQGSEATYESGFVIDKFPISRPNLTFSTLTVSNMSPEDSSIYLCSVLGMTTGIGYTFGSGTRLTVV.

The rearrangement links TRBV5-1 to TRBJ2-5; D may be TRBD1 (6 bases). Germline V CDR1 and CDR2: SGHRS, YFSETQ. V shed 0 bases and J shed 2 bases, with 14 bases lying between them. The CDR3 consists of 16 residues. The CDR3 bases are TGCGCCAGCAGCTTGGCAGTTGGGGACACGCAAGAGACCCAGTACTTC. This sequence encodes CASSLAVGDTQETQYF.

The chain employs TRBV20-1 and TRBJ1-1; D perhaps matches TRBD1 (5 bases). Germline CDR1 is DFQATT and CDR2 is SNEGSKA (reference sequence). The V end lost 5 bases, the J end lost 0 bases, and 13 bases lay between the germline ends. The CDR3 runs 14 residues. The CDR3 region is CSAGRDAMNTEAFF. CDR3 sequence (DNA): TGCAGTGCTGGCCGGGACGCTATGAACACTGAAGCTTTCTTT.

This clonotype was seen a few times. The chain joins TRBV6-6 to TRBJ1-2; TRBD1 matches 7 bases. The CDR3 has 13 amino acids. The germline V gene encodes CDR1 MNHNY and CDR2 SVGAGI (reference sequence). V gave up 6 bases and J gave up 4 bases; unmatched junction bases: 5. The CDR3 DNA follows: TGTGCCAGCAGCCAGGGACAGAGCTATGGCTACACCTTC. It codes for CASSQGQSYGYTF.

This clonotype was seen a few times. The CDR3: CSARGALWAGANVLTF. CDR3 in DNA: TGCAGTGCTAGGGGAGCACTCTGGGCTGGGGCCAACGTCCTGACTTTC. The rearrangement joins TRBV20-1 to TRBJ2-6, with a weak D call TRBD2 (5 bases). The CDR3 is 16 residues long. Per the germline V gene, CDR1 is DFQATT and CDR2 is SNEGSKA (reference sequence). The V end lost 3 bases, the J end lost 2 bases, and 14 bases lay between the germline ends.